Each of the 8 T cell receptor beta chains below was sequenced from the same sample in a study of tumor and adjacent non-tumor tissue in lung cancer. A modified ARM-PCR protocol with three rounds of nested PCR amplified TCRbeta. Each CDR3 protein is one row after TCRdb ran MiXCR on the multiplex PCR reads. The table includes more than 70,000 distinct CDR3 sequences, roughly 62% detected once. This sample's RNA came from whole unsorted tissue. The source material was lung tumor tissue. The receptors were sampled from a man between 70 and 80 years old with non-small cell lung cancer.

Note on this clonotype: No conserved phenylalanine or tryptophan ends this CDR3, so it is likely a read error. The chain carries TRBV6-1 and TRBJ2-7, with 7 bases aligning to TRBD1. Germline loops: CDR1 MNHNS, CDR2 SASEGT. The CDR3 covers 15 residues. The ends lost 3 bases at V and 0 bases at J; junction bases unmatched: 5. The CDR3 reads CASSEASGGSYEQYS. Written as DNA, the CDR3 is TGTGCCAGCAGTGAGGCGTCAGGGGGCTCCTACGAGCAGTACTCC.

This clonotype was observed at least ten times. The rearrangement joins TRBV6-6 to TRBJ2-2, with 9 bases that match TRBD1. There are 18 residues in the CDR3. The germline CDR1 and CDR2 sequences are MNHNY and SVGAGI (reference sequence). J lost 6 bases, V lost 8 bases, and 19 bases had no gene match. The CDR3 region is CASSLGTGNVVSPGELFF. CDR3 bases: TGTGCCAGCTCTCTGGGGACAGGGAACGTGGTTTCACCCGGGGAGCTGTTTTTT.

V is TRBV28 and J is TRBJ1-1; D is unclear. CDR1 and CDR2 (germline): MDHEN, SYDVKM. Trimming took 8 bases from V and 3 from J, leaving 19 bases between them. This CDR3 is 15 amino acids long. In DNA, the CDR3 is TGTGCCAGCTGCGTCCCCGGATGGGAGGACACTGAAGCTTTCTTT. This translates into CASCVPGWEDTEAFF.

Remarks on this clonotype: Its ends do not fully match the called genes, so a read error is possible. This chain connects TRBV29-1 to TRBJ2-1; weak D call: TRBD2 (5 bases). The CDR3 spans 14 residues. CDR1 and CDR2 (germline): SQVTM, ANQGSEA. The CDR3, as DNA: TGCAGGGTTGCGGGCAGCCTCTCATACAATGAGCAGTTCTTC. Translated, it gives CRVAGSLSYNEQFF.

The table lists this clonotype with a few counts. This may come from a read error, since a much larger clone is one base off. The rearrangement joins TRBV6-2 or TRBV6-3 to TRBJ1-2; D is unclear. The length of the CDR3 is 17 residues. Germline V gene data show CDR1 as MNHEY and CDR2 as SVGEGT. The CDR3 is CASRGPDGRLANCGYTF. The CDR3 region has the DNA TGTGCCAGCAGAGGTCCCGACGGGCGGCTCGCTAACTGTGGCTACACCTTC.

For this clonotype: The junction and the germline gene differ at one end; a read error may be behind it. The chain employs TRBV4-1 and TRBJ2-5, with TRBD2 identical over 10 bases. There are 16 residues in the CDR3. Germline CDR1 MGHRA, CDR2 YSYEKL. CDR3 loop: CASSQGSSGGQESQYF. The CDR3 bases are TGCGCCAGCAGTCAAGGCTCTAGCGGGGGCCAAGAGAGCCAGTACTTC.

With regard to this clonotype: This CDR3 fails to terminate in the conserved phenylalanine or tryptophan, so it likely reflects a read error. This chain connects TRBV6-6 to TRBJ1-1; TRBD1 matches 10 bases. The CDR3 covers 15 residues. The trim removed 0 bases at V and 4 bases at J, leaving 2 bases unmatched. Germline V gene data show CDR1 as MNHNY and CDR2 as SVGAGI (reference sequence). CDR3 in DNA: TGTGCCAGCAGTTACTCGGACAGGGGGGGCACTGAAGCTTTCTCT. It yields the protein CASSYSDRGGTEAFS.

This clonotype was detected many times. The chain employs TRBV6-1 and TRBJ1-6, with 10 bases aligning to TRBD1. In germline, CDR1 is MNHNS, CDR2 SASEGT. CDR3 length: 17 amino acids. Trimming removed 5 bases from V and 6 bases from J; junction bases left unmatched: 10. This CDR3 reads CASSKDDRGRFNSPLHF. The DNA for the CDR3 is TGTGCCAGCAGTAAAGATGACAGGGGGCGCTTTAATTCACCCCTCCACTTT.